Listed below are T cell receptor beta chains from one sample, sequenced in a study of T-cell memory formation after mild COVID-19. One entry per CDR3 protein, called by TCRdb with MiXCR from the 5' RACE reads. The repertoire consists of about half a million distinct CDR3 sequences, with approximately 18% occurring once and the leading ten covering more than 9%. Sequences were obtained from PBMCs or a T cell subset sorted from them (not recorded which). All receptors derive from an adult woman who had mild COVID-19 (a few samples of this study predate the infection). Cell type and time point are not known. Each CDR3 is given with its conserved first and last residue. Fields, in order: clone size, V gene, D gene, CDR3 length, J gene, CDR3 DNA, CDR3 protein. A D gene is named only where the DNA matches it firmly. The size field is filled for only some rows; it gives once, few, many or a size class.

NA	TRBV13	NA	15	TRBJ2-3	TGTGCCAGCAGCCGCTCATCGGGGCTGGGGGATACGCAGTATTTT	CASSRSSGLGDTQYF
NA	TRBV6-2/TRBV6-3	TRBD1	14	TRBJ2-1	TGTGCCAGCAGTTACAGGGGGCCAACGCGAGAGCAGTTCTTC	CASSYRGPTREQFF
NA	TRBV4-1	TRBD1	17	TRBJ2-7	TGCGCCAGCAGCCAGCTCTCTATTGGACAGGGGGCGCGTGAGCAGTACTTC	CASSQLSIGQGAREQYF
once	TRBV18	NA	18	TRBJ2-1	TGTGCCAGCTCACCGAATAAGGACTTGGGGGCATCCTACAATGAGCAGTTCTTC	CASSPNKDLGASYNEQFF
NA	TRBV7-9	NA	14	TRBJ2-7	TGTGCCAGCAGCTTAGAAGGGCCGTACTACGAGCAGTACTTC	CASSLEGPYYEQYF
NA	TRBV20-1	TRBD2	15	TRBJ2-7	TGCAGTGCTAGAGAGTTAACTAGCGGTCCCTACGAGCAGTACTTC	CSARELTSGPYEQYF
NA	TRBV24-1	NA	14	TRBJ2-3	TGTGCCACCAGTGGGGACTCCGACACAGATACGCAGTATTTT	CATSGDSDTDTQYF
few	TRBV20-1	NA	13	TRBJ1-4	TGCAGTGCTAGGGGAAGTCATAATGAAAAACTGTTTTTT	CSARGSHNEKLFF
NA	TRBV5-5	TRBD1	15	TRBJ1-1	TGTGCCTGCCGACAGGGGGCAAGTAGGAACACTGAAGCTTTCTTT	CACRQGASRNTEAFF
few	TRBV24-1	NA	14	TRBJ2-7	TGTGCCACCAGTGATCGACGGAGCCCCTACGAGCAGTACTTC	CATSDRRSPYEQYF
many	TRBV5-5	NA	14	TRBJ2-7	TGTGCCAGCAGCTTAACAGGGAATACCTACGAGCAGTACTTC	CASSLTGNTYEQYF
NA	TRBV7-8	TRBD2	13	TRBJ2-1	TGTGCCAGCAGCTCGCGGGGGAACAATGAGCAGTTCTTC	CASSSRGNNEQFF
NA	TRBV18	TRBD1	14	TRBJ1-5	TGTGCCAGCTCACCAGAGACAGGGGCTCAGCCCCAGCATTTT	CASSPETGAQPQHF
NA	TRBV6-2/TRBV6-3	TRBD1	19	TRBJ2-1	TGTGCCAGCAGCGGCAAGACAGGGGGCGCCATGAGCTCCTACAATGAGCAGTTCTTC	CASSGKTGGAMSSYNEQFF
few	TRBV7-3	NA	16	TRBJ2-5	TGTGCCAGCAGTTTTGACAGAAGTAGGGGCGCGGAGACCCAGTACTTC	CASSFDRSRGAETQYF
once	TRBV6-1	NA	13	TRBJ2-5	TGTGCCAGCAGTCCAGGTTCGGGAGAGACCCAGTACTTC	CASSPGSGETQYF
NA	TRBV9	NA	14	TRBJ1-1	TGTGCCAGCAGCGTACGGGTTGGGGACACTGAAGCTTTCTTT	CASSVRVGDTEAFF
few	TRBV7-9	NA	13	TRBJ1-4	TGTGCCAGTAACAGAGACGAAAAAGAAAAACTGTTTTTT	CASNRDEKEKLFF
NA	TRBV7-9	NA	14	TRBJ2-3	TGTGCCAGCACCGGGAAAGGGGTTGCAGATACGCAGTATTTT	CASTGKGVADTQYF
NA	TRBV13	NA	12	TRBJ2-7	TGTGCCAGCAGCTTTGACAACCGCGAGCAGTACTTC	CASSFDNREQYF
many	TRBV7-2	NA	15	TRBJ1-2	TGTGCCAGCAGCTTAGCGGGGACATCCCCTGCCGGCTACACCTTC	CASSLAGTSPAGYTF
NA	TRBV4-1	NA	17	TRBJ2-3	TGCGCCAGCAGCCAAGATCCCCTTGCGGGGACCACAGATACGCAGTATTTT	CASSQDPLAGTTDTQYF
NA	TRBV30	NA	12	TRBJ2-1	TGTGCCTGGAGTGTACAGCAGCGTGAGCAGTTCTTC	CAWSVQQREQFF
few	TRBV5-4	NA	14	TRBJ2-7	TGTGCCAGCAGCCTACTACCGGCTGACGACGAGCAGTACTTC	CASSLLPADDEQYF
many	TRBV5-1	NA	16	TRBJ2-7	TGCGCCAGCAGCTTGGCCCCGCATCAAGCTCCTGGCGAGCAGTACTTC	CASSLAPHQAPGEQYF
NA	TRBV7-3	NA	16	TRBJ2-1	TGTGCCAGCAGCCTCTATGGGCTAGCGACGAGTAATGAGCAGTTCTTC	CASSLYGLATSNEQFF
few	TRBV12-3/TRBV12-4	TRBD1	15	TRBJ2-3	TGTGCCAGCAGTTTCAGGGGGCGAGGCACAGATACGCAGTATTTT	CASSFRGRGTDTQYF
NA	TRBV6-2/TRBV6-3	NA	13	TRBJ1-2	TGTGCCAGCAGTTACCGGGACAACTATGGCTACACCTTC	CASSYRDNYGYTF
few	TRBV12-3/TRBV12-4	TRBD2	16	TRBJ2-1	TGTGCCAGCAGCCCCGGGGGGCGGGGGGCCGACAATGAGCAGTTCTTC	CASSPGGRGADNEQFF
NA	TRBV4-1	TRBD1	17	TRBJ2-2	TGCGCCAGCAGCCAGACGTATGGGACAGGGAACACCGGGGAGCTGTTTTTT	CASSQTYGTGNTGELFF
few	TRBV5-1	TRBD1	15	TRBJ2-7	TGCGCCAGCAGCCACTACCCGGACAGGGGCGACGAGCAGTACTTC	CASSHYPDRGDEQYF
NA	TRBV20-1	TRBD2	14	TRBJ2-7	TGCAGTGCTAGGACTAGCGGGAGTTTGGGCGAGCAGTACTTC	CSARTSGSLGEQYF
NA	TRBV12-3/TRBV12-4	NA	15	TRBJ1-3	TGTGCCAGCACCCTAACGGGCCGCTGGTTAAACACCATATATTTT	CASTLTGRWLNTIYF
few	TRBV6-2/TRBV6-3	NA	14	TRBJ1-1	TGTGCCAGCAGTTACCTGGCCCCGAAGGCTGAAGCTTTCTTT	CASSYLAPKAEAFF
NA	TRBV20-1	TRBD2	14	TRBJ2-1	TGCAGTGCTTCTAGCGGGAGTTTGCGCAATGAGCAGTTCTTC	CSASSGSLRNEQFF
many	TRBV5-1	NA	12	TRBJ2-7	TGCGCCAGCAGCTTGGGTCGAGGCGAGCAGTACTTC	CASSLGRGEQYF
NA	TRBV3-1	NA	15	TRBJ2-1	TGTGCCAGCAGCCCACTGGAGGGGTACTACAATGAGCAGTTCTTC	CASSPLEGYYNEQFF
NA	TRBV29-1	NA	17	TRBJ2-5	TGCAGCGTTGAACAAGGAAAAATCAACGAAGTCGCCGAGACCCAGTACTTC	CSVEQGKINEVAETQYF
few	TRBV14	NA	15	TRBJ2-1	TGTGCCAGCAGACGAGCAGGGTTCGGCCACAATGAGCAGTTCTTC	CASRRAGFGHNEQFF